The rows below give T cell receptor beta chains drawn from one sample of a study of beta chain features in type 1 diabetes. Using immunoSEQ multiplex PCR, the repertoire was profiled, and TCRdb retains in-frame clones only, with some absent. This sample has more than 100,000 clones, with 28% found just once. Sequenced input: central memory CD4+ T cells from blood. These receptors were collected from a young woman with type 1 diabetes. The CDR3 runs from the conserved cysteine through the conserved F or W. Each record gives: CDR3 DNA, CDR3 protein, D gene, clone size, J gene, CDR3 length, V gene. A D gene is named only where the DNA matches it firmly. A clone size is listed for some rows: how often the clone was seen (once, few, many), or a class if it is expanded.

TGTGCCAGCAGCTATGTGACAGGGTCAGAAGCTTTCTTT,CASSYVTGSEAFF,TRBD1,-,TRBJ1-1,13,TRBV7-3
TGTGCCAGCAGTTACAATAGGGGCACTGAAGCTTTCTTT,CASSYNRGTEAFF,-,-,TRBJ1-1,13,TRBV6-6
TGTGCCAGCTCACCATTCAGGGAGAGTGGCAGGGGTAATGAGCAGTTCTTC,CASSPFRESGRGNEQFF,-,few,TRBJ2-1,17,TRBV18
TGTGCCAGCAGCGTGACTAGCGGAAGCACAGATACGCAGTATTTT,CASSVTSGSTDTQYF,TRBD2,-,TRBJ2-3,15,TRBV7-7
TGCAGCCCGAGGGAGGTTAGCGGAAGCTCCTACAATGAGCAGTTCTTC,CSPREVSGSSYNEQFF,-,-,TRBJ2-1,16,TRBV29-1
TGTGCCAGCAGTTTTGAGGGGGCAGGGGGCTACACCTTC,CASSFEGAGGYTF,TRBD1,-,TRBJ1-2,13,TRBV6-6
TGTGCCAGCAGCTTAGATCAGGGGGCGAGTGGCGGCTACACCTTC,CASSLDQGASGGYTF,TRBD1,-,TRBJ1-2,15,TRBV11-2
TGTGCCAGCAGTCTAGGGACAGGGGAGGCTTTCTTT,CASSLGTGEAFF,TRBD1,-,TRBJ1-1,12,TRBV28
TGCAGCGTAGGGACAGGGGGTAGTGGGAACACTGAAGCTTTCTTT,CSVGTGGSGNTEAFF,TRBD1,few,TRBJ1-1,15,TRBV29-1
TGTGCCAGCAGTCCCCCAGGGGGGAATCAGCCCCAGCATTTT,CASSPPGGNQPQHF,TRBD1,few,TRBJ1-5,14,TRBV28
TGTGCCAGCACCCTAGGGGTAACCGGGGAGCTGTTTTTT,CASTLGVTGELFF,-,few,TRBJ2-2,13,TRBV7-9
TGCGCCAGCAGCCGAAAACAGGGGACCTACAATGAGCAGTTCTTC,CASSRKQGTYNEQFF,TRBD1,-,TRBJ2-1,15,TRBV5-1
TGTGCCAGCAGGTCCGCAGGATCAAACTATGGCTACACCTTC,CASRSAGSNYGYTF,-,-,TRBJ1-2,14,TRBV27
TGTGCCAGCAGCTCCCGAGCGGGAGGGCCCTACAATGAGCAGTTCTTC,CASSSRAGGPYNEQFF,TRBD2,few,TRBJ2-1,16,TRBV7-2
TGTGCCAGCAGCTTAGGGAAAACTAGCGGGAGCTACAATGAGCAGTTCTTC,CASSLGKTSGSYNEQFF,TRBD2,-,TRBJ2-1,17,TRBV7-2
TGTGCCAGCAGTGAAGGAGCGGGGGGCTGGCATCAGCCCCAGCATTTT,CASSEGAGGWHQPQHF,-,-,TRBJ1-5,16,TRBV6-1
TGTGCCAGCAGCTTCGGTTCTACTAGCGGGAGTGGTGAGCAGTTCTTC,CASSFGSTSGSGEQFF,TRBD2,-,TRBJ2-1,16,TRBV7-2
TGTGCCAGCAGGGTGGACAGAAGCACAGATACGCAGTATTTT,CASRVDRSTDTQYF,-,few,TRBJ2-3,14,TRBV2
TGTGCCAGTAGCCCGGGACTAGCCTCACCCGGGGAGCTGTTTTTT,CASSPGLASPGELFF,TRBD2,-,TRBJ2-2,15,TRBV19
TGTGCCAGCAGCTTTGGACACACAGATACGCAGTATTTT,CASSFGHTDTQYF,-,-,TRBJ2-3,13,TRBV7-2
TGTGCCAGCAGCTTGCGGGTAGCGGGAGATGGGGATGAGCAGTTCTTC,CASSLRVAGDGDEQFF,TRBD2,-,TRBJ2-1,16,TRBV5-4
TGTGCCAGCAGCTTAGATTCAGGGTATGAGCAGTTCTTC,CASSLDSGYEQFF,-,-,TRBJ2-1,13,TRBV11-2
TGCAGCGTTGAAGCCAACAGAATCCAAGAGACCCAGTACTTC,CSVEANRIQETQYF,-,-,TRBJ2-5,14,TRBV29-1
TGTGCCAGCAGCTCCTCGGCCGGGTCTGAAGCTTTCTTT,CASSSSAGSEAFF,-,few,TRBJ1-1,13,TRBV11-2
TGTGCCAGCAGCGTAGGGACAGGCAATCAGCCCCAGCATTTT,CASSVGTGNQPQHF,-,few,TRBJ1-5,14,TRBV9
TGTGCCAGCAGCTTAACGAGACAGGCGGTGGGAAAACTGTTTTTT,CASSLTRQAVGKLFF,-,few,TRBJ1-4,15,TRBV7-8
TGTGCCAGCAGCGTAGCTCCCATAGGGACTAGCGGAACCGGGGAGCTGTTTTTT,CASSVAPIGTSGTGELFF,TRBD2,-,TRBJ2-2,18,TRBV9
TGCGCCAGCAGCTTGGCCGCGGAAGACGGGCAGTACTTC,CASSLAAEDGQYF,-,few,TRBJ2-7,13,TRBV5-1
TGCAGTGCCAACCAGGGGTATGGCTACACCTTC,CSANQGYGYTF,-,-,TRBJ1-2,11,TRBV20-1
TGTGCCAGCAGTCGACAAGAGGGACAGCCCCAGCATTTT,CASSRQEGQPQHF,-,-,TRBJ1-5,13,TRBV6-1
TGTGCCAGCAGCGGAATACTGCTAAATTTGGGCCCCGGGGAGCTGTTTTTT,CASSGILLNLGPGELFF,-,few,TRBJ2-2,17,TRBV9
TGTGCCTGGAGTCTTACAGGGGTGGACTATGGCTACACCTTC,CAWSLTGVDYGYTF,TRBD1,-,TRBJ1-2,14,TRBV30
TGTGCCAGCAGCTCCGGGACTACCCTGAACAAAAACATTCAGTACTTC,CASSSGTTLNKNIQYF,TRBD2,-,TRBJ2-4,16,TRBV7-9
TGCGCCAGCAGCTTTACTAGCGGGGGGTACAATGAGCAGTTCTTC,CASSFTSGGYNEQFF,TRBD2,-,TRBJ2-1,15,TRBV5-1
TGTGCCACCCAATCCGGGACTAGCGGGAGGGCCGGGACCGGGGAGCTGTTTTTT,CATQSGTSGRAGTGELFF,TRBD2,few,TRBJ2-2,18,TRBV2
TGCGCCAGCAGCCAAGAGGCGCGGACAGGGGCTGGAAACACCATATATTTT,CASSQEARTGAGNTIYF,TRBD1,few,TRBJ1-3,17,TRBV4-3
TGCAGCGTTTCTCAGGGGGGTACCTACAATGAGCAGTTCTTC,CSVSQGGTYNEQFF,-,few,TRBJ2-1,14,TRBV29-1
TGTGCCAGCAGCTCCTCGGGACCCCGGGGGGAGCAGTACTTC,CASSSSGPRGEQYF,-,few,TRBJ2-7,14,TRBV7-9
TGTGCCAGCAGCTTAGGGACAGGGAGAGGTGAAAAACTGTTTTTT,CASSLGTGRGEKLFF,TRBD1,-,TRBJ1-4,15,TRBV7-2
TGTGCCAGCAGTTTTATGACAGAAATCAATCAGCCCCAGCATTTT,CASSFMTEINQPQHF,-,-,TRBJ1-5,15,TRBV28
TGTGCCAGCAGCTTTTTCGGCACTGAAGCTTTCTTT,CASSFFGTEAFF,-,few,TRBJ1-1,12,TRBV7-9
TGTGCCAGCAGCCCCTGGGGGGGGCGCAGTGAAGCTTTCTTT,CASSPWGGRSEAFF,-,-,TRBJ1-1,14,TRBV27
TGCGCCAGCAGCTTGGAGCCGGGTTCTGACATTCAGTACTTC,CASSLEPGSDIQYF,-,once,TRBJ2-4,14,TRBV5-1
TGTGCAAGTCGTCTTCATCGCGACACTGAAGCTTTCTTT,CASRLHRDTEAFF,-,-,TRBJ1-1,13,TRBV12-2
TGTGCCAGCAGCGTAGTCGGGACTAGCGGTTACAATGAGCAGTTCTTC,CASSVVGTSGYNEQFF,TRBD2,once,TRBJ2-1,16,TRBV9
TGTGCCTGGAGTTTCCCGACAGGGGTCGGGACTGAAGCTTTCTTT,CAWSFPTGVGTEAFF,TRBD1,-,TRBJ1-1,15,TRBV30
TGCGCCAGCAGACGGGACAGTGTCCAAGAGACCCAGTACTTC,CASRRDSVQETQYF,TRBD1,-,TRBJ2-5,14,TRBV5-1
TGTGCCAGGGAGACAGGGGCGAACACTGAAGCTTTCTTT,CARETGANTEAFF,TRBD1,-,TRBJ1-1,13,TRBV30
TGTGCCTGGGTCGAGAACCGCGGCAATGAGCAGTTCTTC,CAWVENRGNEQFF,-,-,TRBJ2-1,13,TRBV30
TGCGCCAGCAGGGGACAGGGTCATTCAGATACGCAGTATTTT,CASRGQGHSDTQYF,TRBD1,-,TRBJ2-3,14,TRBV10-1
TGTGCCAGCCAAATGGGCTATCGGGGGGGAGAGACCCAGTACTTC,CASQMGYRGGETQYF,TRBD2,-,TRBJ2-5,15,TRBV19
TGTGCCAGCTCAGCCGACAGGATTCGAGGGGGCAATGAAAAACTGTTTTTT,CASSADRIRGGNEKLFF,TRBD1,-,TRBJ1-4,17,TRBV18
TGCGCCAGCAGCCGCAGACCCTGGACTGAGGGTCCAGATACGCAGTATTTT,CASSRRPWTEGPDTQYF,-,few,TRBJ2-3,17,TRBV4-1
TGTGCCAGCAGCTTATTTCGAGAGACCCAGTACTTC,CASSLFRETQYF,-,few,TRBJ2-5,12,TRBV7-8
TGTGCCAGCAGCCAGGGACAGGGTGGTGAAAAACTGTTTTTT,CASSQGQGGEKLFF,TRBD1,few,TRBJ1-4,14,TRBV7-9
TGTGCCAGCTCACCACAGGGGGTAGAAGGTACTGAAGCTTTCTTT,CASSPQGVEGTEAFF,-,few,TRBJ1-1,15,TRBV18
TGTGCCAGCTCACCTCGGTCGGGCACAGATACGCAGTATTTT,CASSPRSGTDTQYF,-,-,TRBJ2-3,14,TRBV18
TGTGCCAGCAGTTCCGGGACTAGCGCCAATGAGCAGTTCTTC,CASSSGTSANEQFF,TRBD2,once,TRBJ2-1,14,TRBV6-1
TGTGCCAGCAGCTTACTATACAATGAGCAGTTCTTC,CASSLLYNEQFF,-,-,TRBJ2-1,12,TRBV7-9
TGTGCCAGTAGTGCAACTCAGGGATCCACTGAAGCTTTCTTT,CASSATQGSTEAFF,-,few,TRBJ1-1,14,TRBV19